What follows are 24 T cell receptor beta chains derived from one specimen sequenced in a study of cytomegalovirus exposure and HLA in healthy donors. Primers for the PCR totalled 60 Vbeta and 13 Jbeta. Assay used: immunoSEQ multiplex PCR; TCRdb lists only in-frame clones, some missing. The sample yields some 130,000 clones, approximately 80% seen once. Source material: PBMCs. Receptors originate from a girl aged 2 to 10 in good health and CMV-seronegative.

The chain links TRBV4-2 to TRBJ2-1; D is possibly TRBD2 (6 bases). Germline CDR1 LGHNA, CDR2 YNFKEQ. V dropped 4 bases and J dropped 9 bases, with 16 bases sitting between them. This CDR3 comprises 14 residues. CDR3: CASSPVGGQSEQFF. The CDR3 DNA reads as TGTGCCAGCAGCCCAGTGGGAGGCCAATCTGAGCAGTTCTTC.

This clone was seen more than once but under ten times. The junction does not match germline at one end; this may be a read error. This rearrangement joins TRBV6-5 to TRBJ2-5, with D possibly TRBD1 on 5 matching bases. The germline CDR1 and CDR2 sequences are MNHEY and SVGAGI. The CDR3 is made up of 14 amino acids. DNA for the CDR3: TGTGCCAGCGGCGCTGTCACAGGTCAAGGGACCCAGTACTTC. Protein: CASGAVTGQGTQYF.

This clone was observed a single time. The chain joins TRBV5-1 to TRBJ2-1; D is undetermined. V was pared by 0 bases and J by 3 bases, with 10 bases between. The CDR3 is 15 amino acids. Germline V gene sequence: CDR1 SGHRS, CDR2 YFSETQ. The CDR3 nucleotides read TGCGCCAGCAGCTTGGAATTTAAACTCTACAATGAGCAGTTCTTC. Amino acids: CASSLEFKLYNEQFF.

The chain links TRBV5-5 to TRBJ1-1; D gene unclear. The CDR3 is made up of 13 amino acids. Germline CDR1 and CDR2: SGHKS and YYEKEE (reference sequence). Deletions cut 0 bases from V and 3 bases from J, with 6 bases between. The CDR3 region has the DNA TGTGCCAGCAGCTTGGAGCATTACACTGAAGCTTTCTTT. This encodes CASSLEHYTEAFF.

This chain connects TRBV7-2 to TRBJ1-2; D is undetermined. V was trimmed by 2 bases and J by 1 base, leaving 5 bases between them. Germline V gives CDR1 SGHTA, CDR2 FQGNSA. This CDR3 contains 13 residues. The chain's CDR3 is CASSLQYNYGYTF. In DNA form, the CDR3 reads TGTGCCAGCAGCTTACAGTATAACTATGGCTACACCTTC.

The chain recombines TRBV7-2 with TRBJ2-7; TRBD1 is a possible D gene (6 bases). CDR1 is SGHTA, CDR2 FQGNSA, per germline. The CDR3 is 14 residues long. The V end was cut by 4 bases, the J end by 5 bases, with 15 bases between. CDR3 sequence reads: CASSSARGGDEQYF. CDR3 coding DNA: TGTGCCAGCAGCTCCGCCAGGGGTGGAGACGAGCAGTACTTC.

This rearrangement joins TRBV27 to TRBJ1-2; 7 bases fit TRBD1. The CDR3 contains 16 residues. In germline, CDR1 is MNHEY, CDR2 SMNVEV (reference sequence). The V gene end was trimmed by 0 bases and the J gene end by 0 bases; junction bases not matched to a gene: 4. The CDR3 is CASSLSIRGPNYGYTF. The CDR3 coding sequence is TGTGCCAGCAGTTTATCGATAAGGGGGCCTAACTATGGCTACACCTTC.

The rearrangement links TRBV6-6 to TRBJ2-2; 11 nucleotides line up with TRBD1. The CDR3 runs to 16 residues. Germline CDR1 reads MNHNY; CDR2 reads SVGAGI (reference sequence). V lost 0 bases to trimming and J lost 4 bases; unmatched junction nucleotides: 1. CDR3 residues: CASSYSDRGLTGELFF. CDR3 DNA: TGTGCCAGCAGTTACTCGGACAGGGGGCTCACCGGGGAGCTGTTTTTT.

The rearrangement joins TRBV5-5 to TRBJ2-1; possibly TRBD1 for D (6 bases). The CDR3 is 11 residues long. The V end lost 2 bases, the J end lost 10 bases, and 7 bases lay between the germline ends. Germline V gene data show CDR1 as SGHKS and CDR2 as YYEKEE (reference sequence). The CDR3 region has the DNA TGTGCCAGCAGCTTTACAGGGGAGCAGTTCTTC. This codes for CASSFTGEQFF.

The CDR3 sequence: CASSLEGAGAFF. CDR3 DNA: TGCGCCAGCAGCTTGGAGGGGGCGGGGGCTTTCTTT. The rearrangement joins TRBV5-1 to TRBJ1-1; 7 bases fit TRBD1. With V trimmed by 0 bases and J by 11 bases, 4 bases remained unmatched. The CDR3 extends over 12 amino acids. Germline assignment: CDR1 SGHRS and CDR2 YFSETQ.

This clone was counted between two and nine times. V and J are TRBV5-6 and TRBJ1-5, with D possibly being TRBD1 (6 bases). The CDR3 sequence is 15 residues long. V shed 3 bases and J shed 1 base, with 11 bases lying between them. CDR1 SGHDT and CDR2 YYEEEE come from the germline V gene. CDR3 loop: CASSYRVGSNQPQHF. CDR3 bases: TGTGCCAGCAGCTACAGGGTTGGGAGCAATCAGCCCCAGCATTTT.

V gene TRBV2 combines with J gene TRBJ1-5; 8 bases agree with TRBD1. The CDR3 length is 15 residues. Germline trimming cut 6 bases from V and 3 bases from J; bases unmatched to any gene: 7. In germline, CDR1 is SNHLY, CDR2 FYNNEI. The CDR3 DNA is TGTGCCAGCAGCAAGACAGGGGCCCACAATCAGCCCCAGCATTTT. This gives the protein CASSKTGAHNQPQHF. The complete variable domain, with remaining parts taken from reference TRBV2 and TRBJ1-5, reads EPEVTQTPSHQVTQMGQEVILRCVPISNHLYFYWYRQILGQKVEFLVSFYNNEISEKSEIFDDQFSVERPDGSNFTLKIRSTKLEDSAMYFCASSKTGAHNQPQHFGDGTRLSIL.

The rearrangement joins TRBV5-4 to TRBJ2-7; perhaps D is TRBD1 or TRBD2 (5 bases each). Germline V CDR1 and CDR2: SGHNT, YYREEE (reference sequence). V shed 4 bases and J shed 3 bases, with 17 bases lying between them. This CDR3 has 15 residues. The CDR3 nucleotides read TGTGCCAGCAGCCTGGGGCTAGGAGGTGACTACGAGCAGTACTTC. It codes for CASSLGLGGDYEQYF.

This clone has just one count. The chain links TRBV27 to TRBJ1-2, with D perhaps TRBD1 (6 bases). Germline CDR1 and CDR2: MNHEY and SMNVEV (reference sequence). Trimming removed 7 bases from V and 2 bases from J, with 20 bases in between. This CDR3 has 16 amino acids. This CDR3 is CASTNLGEGGNYGYTF. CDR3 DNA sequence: TGTGCCAGCACCAATCTGGGGGAGGGGGGCAACTATGGCTACACCTTC.

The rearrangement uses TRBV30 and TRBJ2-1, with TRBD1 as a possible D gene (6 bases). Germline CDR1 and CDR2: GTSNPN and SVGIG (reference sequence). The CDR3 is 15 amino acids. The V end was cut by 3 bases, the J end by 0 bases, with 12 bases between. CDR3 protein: CAWRPQGISYNEQFF. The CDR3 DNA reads TGTGCCTGGAGACCTCAGGGGATCTCCTACAATGAGCAGTTCTTC.

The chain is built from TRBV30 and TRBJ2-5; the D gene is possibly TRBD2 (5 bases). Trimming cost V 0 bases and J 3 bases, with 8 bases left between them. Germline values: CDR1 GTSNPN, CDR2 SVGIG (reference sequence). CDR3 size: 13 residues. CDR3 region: CAWSVGEKETQYF. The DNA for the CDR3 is TGTGCCTGGAGTGTCGGGGAAAAAGAGACCCAGTACTTC.

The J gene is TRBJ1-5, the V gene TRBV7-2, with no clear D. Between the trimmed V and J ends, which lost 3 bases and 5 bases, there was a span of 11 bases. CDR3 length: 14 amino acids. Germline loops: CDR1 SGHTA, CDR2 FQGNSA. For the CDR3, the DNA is TGTGCCAGCAGCTTCCTTCCAGAAGATCAGCCCCAGCATTTT. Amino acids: CASSFLPEDQPQHF. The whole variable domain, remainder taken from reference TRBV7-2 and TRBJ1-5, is GAGVSQSPSNKVTEKGKDVELRCDPISGHTALYWYRQSLGQGLEFLIYFQGNSAPDKSGLPSDRFSAERTGGSVSTLTIQRTQQEDSAVYLCASSFLPEDQPQHFGDGTRLSIL.

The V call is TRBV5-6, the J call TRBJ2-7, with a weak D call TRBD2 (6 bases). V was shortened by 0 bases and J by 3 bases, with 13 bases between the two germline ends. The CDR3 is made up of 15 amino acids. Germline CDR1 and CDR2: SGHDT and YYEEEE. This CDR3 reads CASSLGWGDGYEQYF. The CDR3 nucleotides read TGTGCCAGCAGCTTGGGGTGGGGGGATGGCTACGAGCAGTACTTC.

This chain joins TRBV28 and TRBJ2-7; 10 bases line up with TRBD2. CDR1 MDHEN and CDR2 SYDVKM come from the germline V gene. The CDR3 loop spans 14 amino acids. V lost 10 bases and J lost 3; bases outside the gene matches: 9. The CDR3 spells CATVSGRRNYEQYF. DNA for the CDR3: TGTGCCACCGTTAGCGGGAGGCGAAACTACGAGCAGTACTTC. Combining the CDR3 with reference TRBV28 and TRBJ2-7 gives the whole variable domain DVKVTQSSRYLVKRTGEKVFLECVQDMDHENMFWYRQDPGLGLRLIYFSYDVKMKEKGDIPEGYSVSREKKERFSLILESASTNQTSMYLCATVSGRRNYEQYFGPGTRLTVT.

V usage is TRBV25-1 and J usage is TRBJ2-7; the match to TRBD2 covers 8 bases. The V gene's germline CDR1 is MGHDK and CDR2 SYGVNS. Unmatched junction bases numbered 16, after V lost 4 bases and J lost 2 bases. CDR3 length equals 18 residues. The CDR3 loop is CASSVAREVAGGPYEQYF. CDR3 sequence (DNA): TGTGCCAGCAGTGTGGCCCGGGAGGTCGCGGGAGGTCCCTACGAGCAGTACTTC.

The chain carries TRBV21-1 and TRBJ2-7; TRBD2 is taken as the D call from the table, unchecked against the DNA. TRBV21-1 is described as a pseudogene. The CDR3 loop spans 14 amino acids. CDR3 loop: CASGGLTIAYEQYF. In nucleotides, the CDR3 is TGTGCCAGCGGAGGACTGACTATCGCCTACGAGCAGTACTTC.

The CDR3 DNA reads TGTGCCAGCAGCTCGGCGGGGGTGGGTGGCGAGCAGTACTTC. This codes for CASSSAGVGGEQYF. The V and J genes are TRBV5-4 and TRBJ2-7; 7 positions agree with TRBD2. This CDR3 has 14 residues. Per the germline V gene, CDR1 is SGHNT and CDR2 is YYREEE (reference sequence). Unmatched junction bases numbered 9, after V lost 3 bases and J lost 6 bases.

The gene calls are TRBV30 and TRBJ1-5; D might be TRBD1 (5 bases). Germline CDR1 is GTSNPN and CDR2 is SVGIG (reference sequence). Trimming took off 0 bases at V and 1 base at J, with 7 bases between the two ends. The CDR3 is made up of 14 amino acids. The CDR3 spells CAWSVPGSNQPQHF. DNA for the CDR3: TGTGCCTGGAGTGTACCAGGGAGCAATCAGCCCCAGCATTTT.

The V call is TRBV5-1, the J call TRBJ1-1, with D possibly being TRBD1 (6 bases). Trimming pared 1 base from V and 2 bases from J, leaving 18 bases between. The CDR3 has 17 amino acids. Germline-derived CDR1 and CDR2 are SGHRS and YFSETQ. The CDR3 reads CASSLNRTATLNTEAFF. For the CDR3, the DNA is TGCGCCAGCAGCTTGAATAGGACAGCCACCCTCAACACTGAAGCTTTCTTT.